This is a list of T cell receptor beta chains from one sample in a study of identical twins. TCRdb re-called the 5' RACE reads with MiXCR, one entry per CDR3 protein. The table lists 510,000 or so distinct CDR3 sequences, approximately 16% of them singletons, with 0.44% in the top ten. This same sample was also taken into another study, of yellow fever vaccine responses in identical twins.

Sequencing was carried out using CD4+ T cells sorted from blood. These receptors all stem from a woman under 30 in good health. CDR3s include the opening cysteine and the closing phenylalanine or tryptophan. D genes are given only for firm matches.

TRBJ1-2	TRBD1	TRBV29-1	CSVEGTVGYGYTF
TRBJ2-7	-	TRBV5-1	CASSFGQKYEQYF
TRBJ2-1	-	TRBV5-1	CASSLELPLGNEQFF
TRBJ2-3	TRBD2	TRBV12-3/TRBV12-4	CASSTVGLAWADTQYF
TRBJ2-3	-	TRBV6-1	CASSYGRTASTDTQYF
TRBJ2-3	-	TRBV5-1	CASSKRTISTDTQYF
TRBJ2-7	-	TRBV5-1	CASSTRQASYEQYF
TRBJ2-5	TRBD1	TRBV12-3/TRBV12-4	CASSLAGTGGTQYF
TRBJ2-1	TRBD1	TRBV12-3/TRBV12-4	CASKPGTGNGEQFF
TRBJ2-7	TRBD2	TRBV5-1	CASSQPGTSGRGHEQYF
TRBJ2-3	-	TRBV24-1	CATSAAWGGPTPPDTQYF
TRBJ2-2	TRBD1	TRBV5-1	CASSPRTGEDGELFF
TRBJ2-1	TRBD1	TRBV20-1	CSAKDRTYNEQFF
TRBJ2-7	TRBD2	TRBV12-3/TRBV12-4	CASGLSLAGGLPEQYF
TRBJ2-3	-	TRBV7-8	CASSLGTLADTQYF
TRBJ2-1	TRBD2	TRBV10-3	CAISSGTSGNEQFF
TRBJ1-5	-	TRBV28	CASSFVRRGSNQPQHF
TRBJ2-2	-	TRBV20-1	CSASKGTGYGELFF
TRBJ2-2	-	TRBV29-1	CSTRDTGELFF
TRBJ2-3	-	TRBV28	CASRDSGYHTDTQYF
TRBJ2-5	-	TRBV5-1	CASSPGHQEETQYF
TRBJ2-1	-	TRBV25-1	CASSDLQGLNEQFF
TRBJ2-7	-	TRBV25-1	CASSALEGAYEQYF
TRBJ2-2	TRBD1	TRBV11-2	CASSLSPGQGADTGELFF
TRBJ2-1	-	TRBV24-1	CATSAGSPNEQFF
TRBJ2-3	-	TRBV20-1	CSASVADNTDTQYF
TRBJ2-7	-	TRBV27	CASSQRALPYEQYF
TRBJ2-1	-	TRBV11-2	CASSLVRQFSEQFF
TRBJ2-1	TRBD2	TRBV4-1	CASSHGLAESSYNEQFF
TRBJ1-4	-	TRBV7-9	CASSLDLTSEKLFF
TRBJ1-1	-	TRBV6-5	CASSYLEFSEFRAFF